This TCR beta chain stems from a study of shared T cell receptors in the human thymus. TCRdb's copy holds only in-frame clones and misses some; the assay was immunoSEQ multiplex PCR. Among 700,000 to 750,000 clones listed, approximately 83% were seen once. The germline gives CDR1 PRHDT, CDR2 FYEKMQ (reference sequence). Trimming removed 5 bases at V and 10 bases at J, with 21 bases between. CDR3 size: 16 residues. The same sample was also studied in work on human thymus T cells.

The TCR was taken from a girl under three years old with a congenital heart defect. Sequencing input: thymocytes. The rearrangement uses TRBV13 and TRBJ1-6, with a tentative D call TRBD1 (6 bases). For the CDR3, the DNA is TGTGCCAGCAGCGAAACAGGGAGAGGAGTCGGATCACCCCTCCACTTT. Translating it yields CASSETGRGVGSPLHF.